This T cell receptor (beta chain) is from a study of CD8+ T cells in alopecia areata. The researchers isolated CD4+ and CD8+ T cells from PBMCs by sorting. This clone appeared a few times. Germline V lookup: CDR1 SGHKS, CDR2 YYEKEE (reference sequence). V lost 4 bases and J 3 bases, leaving 17 bases between the germline ends. The CDR3 is 15 amino acids. cDNA reverse transcribed from extracted RNA served as the sequencing template. Profiling relied on immunoSEQ multiplex PCR, and the TCRdb table lists in-frame clones only, not all of them. Here the sample spans 65,000 to 95,000 clones, 45% to 60% being singletons.

This chain joins TRBV5-5 and TRBJ2-7, with no clear D. Sequenced material: NKG2D-high CD8+ T cells sorted from blood. This clonotype was obtained from a human donor with alopecia areata. CDR3 in DNA: TGTGCCAGCAGCCCGGCCTACTATGGGAACTACGAGCAGTACTTC. Translating gives CASSPAYYGNYEQYF.